This passage covers 5 T cell receptor beta chains from one sample sequenced in a study of blood T cell repertoires in COVID-19. Measured with immunoSEQ multiplex PCR; TCRdb has only the in-frame clones, and not every one. Of some 110,000 clones in the sample, approximately 78% were seen once. The sequencing input was peripheral blood. The receptors come from an elderly woman with acute or convalescent COVID-19.

A remark on this clone: The sample carries other DNA sequences with the same CDR3. The chain has TRBV28 and TRBJ2-6; D unresolved. The germline gives CDR1 MDHEN, CDR2 SYDVKM. CDR3 length: 13 amino acids. Deletions cut 1 base from V and 4 bases from J, with 2 bases between. CDR3 protein: CASSLSGANVLTF. The CDR3 nucleotides are TGTGCCAGCAGTTTATCGGGGGCCAACGTCCTGACTTTC. The variable domain in full, with the rest retrieved from reference TRBV28 and TRBJ2-6, is DVKVTQSSRYLVKRTGEKVFLECVQDMDHENMFWYRQDPGLGLRLIYFSYDVKMKEKGDIPEGYSVSREKKERFSLILESASTNQTSMYLCASSLSGANVLTFGAGSRLTVL.

This chain joins TRBV30 and TRBJ1-1; 8 bases agree with TRBD1. CDR3 length equals 14 residues. J lost 6 bases, V lost 3 bases, and 9 bases had no gene match. CDR1 is GTSNPN and CDR2 is SVGIG in the germline V gene (reference sequence). In DNA, the CDR3 is TGTGCCTGGAGCACCCGCAGGGGGCTCCCTGAAGCTTTCTTT. As protein: CAWSTRRGLPEAFF.

V and J are TRBV19 and TRBJ1-1; tentative D call: TRBD1 (5 bases). The germline V gene has CDR1 LNHDA and CDR2 SQIVND (reference sequence). V was pared by 6 bases and J by 5 bases, with 19 bases between. The CDR3 is 15 residues long. The CDR3 DNA reads TGTGCCAGTAGCCAATTCCAGGGCGCGAGGACTGAAGCTTTCTTT. Protein: CASSQFQGARTEAFF.

The chain employs TRBV5-6 and TRBJ2-3; 13 bases match TRBD2. This CDR3 is 18 amino acids long. Looked up from germline, CDR1 is SGHDT and CDR2 is YYEEEE. V was clipped by 1 base and J by 3 bases; unmatched bases: 8. The CDR3 DNA is TGTGCCAGCAGCTTGATGGGACTAGCGGGAAGGTCAACAGATACGCAGTATTTT. Amino acids: CASSLMGLAGRSTDTQYF.

This clone was seen a few times. The chain joins TRBV24-1 to TRBJ1-1; D is unclear. From germline, CDR1 is KGHDR and CDR2 SFDVKD. V was cut by 0 bases and J by 1 base, with 8 bases left in between. CDR3 length equals 15 residues. The CDR3 DNA sequence: TGTGCCACCAGTGATTTGCAGGCCGAGAACACTGAAGCTTTCTTT. Translating gives CATSDLQAENTEAFF.